Shown below are 6 T cell receptor beta chains from a single sample sequenced in a study of cytomegalovirus exposure and HLA in healthy donors. The PCR made use of 60 Vbeta and 13 Jbeta primers. The data were produced by immunoSEQ multiplex PCR, yet TCRdb's version contains in-frame clones alone and is incomplete. Among 150,000 or so clones, around 80% were seen once, and the ten largest hold around 1.5%. The material sequenced was PBMCs. These receptors were taken from a man aged 35-49 years in good health and CMV-seronegative.

Comments on this clone: At one of its ends the junction is not consistent with the germline gene, which may arise from a read error. The V call is TRBV7-2, the J call TRBJ2-4; 7 bases are shared with TRBD2. Per the germline V gene, CDR1 is SGHTA and CDR2 is FQGNSA. The CDR3 length is 15 residues. This CDR3 reads CASSPSGIAKNSQYF. DNA of the CDR3: TGTGCCAGCAGCCCCAGCGGGATAGCCAAAAACAGTCAGTACTTC.

The chain is built from TRBV20-1 and TRBJ1-2; 7 bases fit TRBD1. Germline-derived CDR1 and CDR2 are DFQATT and SNEGSKA (reference sequence). Trimming cost V 5 bases and J 4 bases; bases outside gene matches: 1. There are 11 residues in the CDR3. The CDR3 sequence is CSAPGGYGYTF. CDR3 nucleotide sequence: TGCAGTGCTCCAGGGGGCTATGGCTACACCTTC.

V usage is TRBV5-1 and J usage is TRBJ1-3; possibly TRBD1 for D (5 bases). The V end lost 4 bases, the J end lost 0 bases, and 11 bases lay between the germline ends. Looked up from germline, CDR1 is SGHRS and CDR2 is YFSETQ. The CDR3 extends over 15 amino acids. CDR3 nucleotides: TGCGCCAGCAGCGAGACAGTGATCTCTGGAAACACCATATATTTT. Protein product: CASSETVISGNTIYF.

The V gene is TRBV5-6, the J gene TRBJ2-7; D unclear. The CDR3 contains 13 residues. Trimming cost V 0 bases and J 7 bases, with 11 bases left between them. Germline V gives CDR1 SGHDT, CDR2 YYEEEE. The DNA for the CDR3 is TGTGCCAGCAGCTTGGCCGGGTCGCAAGAGCAGTACGTC. Its translation is CASSLAGSQEQYV.

V gene TRBV10-2 combines with J gene TRBJ2-1, with a weak D call TRBD2 (6 bases). This CDR3 is built from 14 residues. Deletions cut 3 bases from V and 2 bases from J, with 8 bases between. Germline V CDR1 and CDR2: WSHSY, SAAADI. The CDR3 coding sequence is TGCGCCAGCAGTGACAGGGAGGCCTACAATGAGCAGTTCTTC. As protein: CASSDREAYNEQFF.

This clone appeared a few times. The chain couples TRBV14 to TRBJ2-5, with TRBD2 identical over 10 bases. CDR1 and CDR2 (germline): SGHDN, FVKESK. There are 16 residues in the CDR3. V shed 4 bases and J 5 bases; nucleotides not matched to a gene: 10. The CDR3 loop is CASSPRRLAGVETQYF. CDR3 bases: TGTGCCAGCAGCCCCAGAAGGCTAGCGGGAGTTGAGACCCAGTACTTC.